Each of the 24 T cell receptor beta chains below was sequenced from the same sample in a study of PD-1 blockade in classical Hodgkin lymphoma. All the patients suffered relapse after autologous stem cell transplantation, and brentuximab vedotin exposure differed. Here immunoSEQ multiplex PCR was the method, and the copy in TCRdb shows in-frame clones only, minus some. The repertoire consists of approximately 13,000 clones, with roughly 75% occurring once and the leading ten covering 20% to 25%. The starting material was peripheral blood mononuclear cells (PBMCs), obtained at baseline. The receptors were sampled from a human donor with classical Hodgkin lymphoma.

The chain employs TRBV5-8 and TRBJ1-4; tentatively, D is TRBD1 (5 bases). The CDR3 extends over 13 amino acids. Germline V gene sequence: CDR1 SGHTS, CDR2 YDEGEE. With 1 base removed from V and 7 bases from J, the gap between germline ends came to 8 bases. The CDR3 coding sequence is TGTGCCAGCAGCTTGCAGGGAACTGAAAAACTGTTTTTT. Encoded protein: CASSLQGTEKLFF.

The chain recombines TRBV5-5 with TRBJ2-1; D remains unclear. Trimming removed 1 base from V and 7 bases from J, with 6 bases in between. Germline V gene data show CDR1 as SGHKS and CDR2 as YYEKEE (reference sequence). The CDR3 sequence is 12 residues long. The CDR3 protein is CASSLWNNEQFF. The CDR3 DNA sequence: TGTGCCAGCAGCTTGTGGAATAATGAGCAGTTCTTC.

In nucleotides, the CDR3 is TGCGCCAGCAGCTCGGGACAGACGGGCGGAGAGACCCAGTACTTC. This encodes CASSSGQTGGETQYF. The chain recombines TRBV5-1 with TRBJ2-5; TRBD1 matches at 7 bases. J was trimmed by 4 bases and V by 3 bases; bases with no gene match: 9. Per germline, CDR1 SGHRS and CDR2 YFSETQ. This CDR3 is built from 15 residues.

V usage is TRBV7-9 and J usage is TRBJ1-4, with TRBD1 as a possible D gene (5 bases). This CDR3 region has 14 residues. Between the trimmed V and J ends, which lost 1 base and 8 bases, there was a span of 11 bases. From germline, CDR1 is SEHNR and CDR2 FQNEAQ (reference sequence). CDR3 nucleotides: TGTGCCAGCAGCTTAGGCCAGGGAATCGAAAAACTGTTTTTT. This gives the protein CASSLGQGIEKLFF.

This chain connects TRBV7-3 to TRBJ2-5; 7 positions match TRBD1. The CDR3 loop spans 17 amino acids. In germline, CDR1 is SGHTA, CDR2 FQGTGA. V lost 1 base, J lost 4 bases, and 12 bases stayed unmatched. As DNA, the CDR3 is TGTGCCAGCAGCTTAATCGGGCAGCGACAGGGTGGAGAGACCCAGTACTTC. Its protein is CASSLIGQRQGGETQYF.

This chain links TRBV6-6 with TRBJ1-2; no reliable D call. The CDR3 has 15 residues. Trimming pared 5 bases from V and 1 base from J, leaving 14 bases between. Germline CDR1 is MNHNY and CDR2 is SVGAGI (reference sequence). The CDR3 is CASSRATEINYGYTF. The DNA for the CDR3 is TGTGCCAGCAGTCGCGCAACAGAGATTAACTATGGCTACACCTTC.

V and J are TRBV19 and TRBJ2-1, with D perhaps being TRBD1 or TRBD2 (6 bases each). This CDR3 contains 18 residues. Per germline, CDR1 LNHDA and CDR2 SQIVND (reference sequence). V gave up 3 bases and J gave up 0 bases, with 18 bases separating them. The CDR3 DNA reads as TGTGCCAGTAGTATCCGGGGGCGGCGGGCGAGCTCCTACAATGAGCAGTTCTTC. This translates into CASSIRGRRASSYNEQFF.

The chain uses TRBV5-5 and TRBJ1-6; D gene ambiguous. Germline assignment: CDR1 SGHKS and CDR2 YYEKEE (reference sequence). Trimming left V 6 bases short and J 14 bases short, with 6 bases between. The length of the CDR3 is 9 residues. The CDR3: CASIIALHF. The CDR3 DNA is TGTGCCAGCATTATAGCCCTCCACTTT.

The chain uses TRBV6-6 and TRBJ2-3; 9 bases line up with TRBD2. This CDR3 region has 15 residues. V shed 3 bases and J 3 bases; nucleotides not matched to a gene: 4. Germline CDR1 is MNHNY and CDR2 is SVGAGI (reference sequence). CDR3 in DNA: TGTGCCAGCAGTTATGGCGGGGGGGCAACAGATACGCAGTATTTT. Protein product: CASSYGGGATDTQYF.

V and J are TRBV28 and TRBJ2-2; D is perhaps TRBD1 or TRBD2 (7 bases each). CDR1 is MDHEN and CDR2 is SYDVKM in the germline V gene. The CDR3 is 15 amino acids. V was clipped by 6 bases and J by 3 bases, with 14 bases between them. The CDR3: CASSQGGADTGELFF. DNA for the CDR3: TGTGCCAGCAGCCAGGGGGGGGCGGACACCGGGGAGCTGTTTTTT. The variable domain in full, completed from reference TRBV28 and TRBJ2-2, reads DVKVTQSSRYLVKRTGEKVFLECVQDMDHENMFWYRQDPGLGLRLIYFSYDVKMKEKGDIPEGYSVSREKKERFSLILESASTNQTSMYLCASSQGGADTGELFFGEGSRLTVL.

V is TRBV7-2 and J is TRBJ2-7; TRBD1 aligns across 7 bases. J gave up 2 bases and V 1 base, and 5 bases lay outside the gene matches. CDR3 length equals 15 residues. The germline CDR1 and CDR2 sequences are SGHTA and FQGNSA. CDR3 amino acids: CASSLVGQETYEQYF. For the CDR3, the DNA is TGTGCCAGCAGCTTAGTAGGACAGGAAACCTACGAGCAGTACTTC.

The chain is built from TRBV6-6 and TRBJ2-1; D tentatively fits TRBD1 or TRBD2 (5 bases each). CDR3 size: 14 residues. Per germline, CDR1 MNHNY and CDR2 SVGAGI (reference sequence). The V gene lost 1 base and the J gene lost 8 bases, with 12 bases spanning the gap. The CDR3 sequence: CASSYLGVSDEQFF. DNA for the CDR3: TGTGCCAGCAGTTACTTGGGGGTTAGTGATGAGCAGTTCTTC.

This clone was found a few times. The chain couples TRBV6-5 to TRBJ1-2; 7 positions match TRBD1. The J segment lost 4 bases and the V segment lost 0 bases, leaving 5 bases of the junction unmatched. This CDR3 spans 15 amino acids. The germline CDR1 and CDR2 sequences are MNHEY and SVGAGI. The CDR3 DNA reads as TGTGCCAGCAGTTACTCGCGAGCAGGGGGCTATGGCTACACCTTC. As protein: CASSYSRAGGYGYTF.

The J gene is TRBJ1-6, the V gene TRBV9, with D possibly being TRBD1 (6 bases). V was trimmed by 4 bases and J by 9 bases, leaving 17 bases between them. Germline CDR1 reads SGDLS; CDR2 reads YYNGEE. This CDR3 has 15 residues. CDR3 in DNA: TGTGCCAGCAGCTCGAGAGGGGGACTCGGTTCACCCCTCCACTTT. Its translation: CASSSRGGLGSPLHF.

The rearrangement links TRBV9 to TRBJ1-2, with 11 bases identical to TRBD1. The CDR3 is 15 amino acids. The germline V gene encodes CDR1 SGDLS and CDR2 YYNGEE. V was clipped by 4 bases and J by 7 bases; unmatched bases: 9. The CDR3 sequence is CASSFTRTGGSGYTF. The CDR3 DNA is TGTGCCAGCAGCTTCACACGGACAGGGGGCTCTGGCTACACCTTC.

In this sample, this clone turned up a few times. V and J are TRBV7-2 and TRBJ1-5; a weak D match, TRBD1 (6 bases). The CDR3 consists of 14 residues. V was pared by 6 bases and J by 4 bases, with 13 bases between. The germline CDR1 and CDR2 sequences are SGHTA and FQGNSA. CDR3 coding DNA: TGTGCCAGCAGTCAAGGGGGGGGGAATCAGCCCCAGCATTTT. Amino acid sequence: CASSQGGGNQPQHF.

J is TRBJ1-4 and V is TRBV10-3; D may be TRBD1 (5 bases). CDR3 length: 15 amino acids. Germline assignment: CDR1 ENHRY and CDR2 SYGVKD. Trimming stripped 4 bases from V and 5 bases from J, with 14 bases between. CDR3 bases: TGTGCCATCAGTGGAAGGGGAGCTCCAAATGAAAAACTGTTTTTT. Translating gives CAISGRGAPNEKLFF.

This clone turned up a few times. The V gene is TRBV27, the J gene TRBJ1-5; D gene unclear. Germline V lookup: CDR1 MNHEY, CDR2 SMNVEV (reference sequence). Deletions cut 3 bases from V and 4 bases from J, with 13 bases between. The CDR3 has 15 amino acids. The CDR3 DNA follows: TGTGCCAGCAGTTTCGAGGGAAGGCCTAATCAGCCCCAGCATTTT. It codes for CASSFEGRPNQPQHF.

The chain couples TRBV9 to TRBJ1-1, with D possibly TRBD1 on 5 matching bases. Germline V lookup: CDR1 SGDLS, CDR2 YYNGEE. Trimming left V 0 bases short and J 0 bases short, with 9 bases between. This CDR3 contains 15 residues. CDR3 in amino acids: CASSVDQGLNTEAFF. Here the CDR3 DNA reads TGTGCCAGCAGCGTAGATCAGGGCCTGAACACTGAAGCTTTCTTT.

This clone was detected only a few times. The V call is TRBV5-1, the J call TRBJ2-7, with 9 bases aligning to TRBD2. Trimming at V came to 5 bases and at J to 3 bases, leaving 6 bases not matched to a gene. Germline V gene sequence: CDR1 SGHRS, CDR2 YFSETQ. The CDR3 extends over 14 amino acids. The CDR3 DNA is TGCGCCAGCAGACTTGAGCGGGGGGTCTACGAGCAGTACTTC. Translated: CASRLERGVYEQYF.

The chain combines TRBV5-1 with TRBJ2-3, with TRBD2 identical over 7 bases. Trimming cost V 3 bases and J 0 bases; bases outside gene matches: 4. CDR1 is SGHRS and CDR2 is YFSETQ in the germline V gene. The CDR3 is made up of 15 amino acids. The CDR3 DNA reads as TGCGCCAGCAGCTCCCGACTAGCTAGCACAGATACGCAGTATTTT. Translating it yields CASSSRLASTDTQYF.

The chain is built from TRBV10-3 and TRBJ2-3, with D perhaps TRBD1 (6 bases). Trimming cost V 2 bases and J 2 bases, with 8 bases left between them. This CDR3 has 14 amino acids. CDR1 is ENHRY and CDR2 is SYGVKD in the germline V gene. In nucleotides, the CDR3 is TGTGCCATCAGTGAGGGACAGAACACAGATACGCAGTATTTT. It yields the protein CAISEGQNTDTQYF.

The V gene is TRBV7-2, the J gene TRBJ2-5; TRBD2 matches 9 bases. The J segment lost 2 bases and the V segment lost 5 bases, leaving 12 bases of the junction unmatched. This CDR3 has 17 amino acids. Germline V gives CDR1 SGHTA, CDR2 FQGNSA. The CDR3 DNA is TGTGCCAGCAGCCGACGGGGCGGGGGGGCCTGGCAAGAGACCCAGTACTTC. Protein product: CASSRRGGGAWQETQYF.

V gene TRBV12-1 combines with J gene TRBJ2-7; TRBD2 reflects the table's D call only, with no check against the DNA. TRBV12-1 is a documented pseudogene. This CDR3 region has 12 residues. CDR3: CASSPGGYEQYF. For the CDR3, the DNA is TGTGCCAGCAGCCCCGGGGGCTACGAGCAGTACTTC.